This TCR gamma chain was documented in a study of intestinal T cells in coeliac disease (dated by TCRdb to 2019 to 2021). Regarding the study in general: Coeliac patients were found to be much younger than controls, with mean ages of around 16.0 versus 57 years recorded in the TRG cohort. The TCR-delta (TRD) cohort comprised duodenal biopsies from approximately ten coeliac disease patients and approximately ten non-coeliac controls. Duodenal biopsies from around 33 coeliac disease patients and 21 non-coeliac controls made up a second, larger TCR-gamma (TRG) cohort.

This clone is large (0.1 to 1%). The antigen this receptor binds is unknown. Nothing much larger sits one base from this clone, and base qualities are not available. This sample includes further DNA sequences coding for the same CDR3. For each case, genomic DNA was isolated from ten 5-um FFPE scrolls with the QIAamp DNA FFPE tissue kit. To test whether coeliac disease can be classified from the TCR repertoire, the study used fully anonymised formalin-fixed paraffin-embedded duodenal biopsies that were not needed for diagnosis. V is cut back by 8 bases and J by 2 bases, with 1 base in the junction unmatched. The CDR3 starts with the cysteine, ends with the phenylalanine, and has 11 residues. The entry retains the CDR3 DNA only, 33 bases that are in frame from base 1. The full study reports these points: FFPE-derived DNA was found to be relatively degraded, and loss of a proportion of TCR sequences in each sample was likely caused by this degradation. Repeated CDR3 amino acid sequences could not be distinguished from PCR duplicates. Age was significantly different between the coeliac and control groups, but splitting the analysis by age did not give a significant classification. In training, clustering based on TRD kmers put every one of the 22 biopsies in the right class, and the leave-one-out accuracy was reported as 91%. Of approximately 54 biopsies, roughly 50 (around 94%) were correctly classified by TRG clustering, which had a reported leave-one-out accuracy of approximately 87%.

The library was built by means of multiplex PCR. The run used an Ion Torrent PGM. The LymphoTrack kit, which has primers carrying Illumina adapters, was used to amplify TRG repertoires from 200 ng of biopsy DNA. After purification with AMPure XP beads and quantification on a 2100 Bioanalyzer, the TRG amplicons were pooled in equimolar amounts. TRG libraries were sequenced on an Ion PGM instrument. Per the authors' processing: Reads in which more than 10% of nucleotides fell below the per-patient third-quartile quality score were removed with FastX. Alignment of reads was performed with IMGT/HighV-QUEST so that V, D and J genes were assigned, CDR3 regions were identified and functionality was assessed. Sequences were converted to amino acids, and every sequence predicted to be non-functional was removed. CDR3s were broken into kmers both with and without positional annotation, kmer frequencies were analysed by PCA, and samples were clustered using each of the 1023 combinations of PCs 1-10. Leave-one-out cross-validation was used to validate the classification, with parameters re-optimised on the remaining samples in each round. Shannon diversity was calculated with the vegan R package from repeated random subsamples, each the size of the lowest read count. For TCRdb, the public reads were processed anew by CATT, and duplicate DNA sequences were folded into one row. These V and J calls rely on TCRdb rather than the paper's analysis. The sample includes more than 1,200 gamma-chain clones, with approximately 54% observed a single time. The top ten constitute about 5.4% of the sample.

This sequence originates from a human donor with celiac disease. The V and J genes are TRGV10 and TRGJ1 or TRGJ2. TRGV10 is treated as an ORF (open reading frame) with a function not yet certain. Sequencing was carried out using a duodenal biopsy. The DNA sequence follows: TGTGCTGCGTGGGATTATTATAAGAAACTCTTT. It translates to CAAWDYYKKLF.